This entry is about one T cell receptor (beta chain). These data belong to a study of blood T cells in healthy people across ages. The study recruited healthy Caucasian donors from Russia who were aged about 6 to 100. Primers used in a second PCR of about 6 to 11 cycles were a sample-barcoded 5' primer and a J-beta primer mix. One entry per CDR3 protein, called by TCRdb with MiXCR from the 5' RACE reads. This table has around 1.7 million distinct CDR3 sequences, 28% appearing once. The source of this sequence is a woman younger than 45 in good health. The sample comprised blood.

CDR3 amino acids: CSASLGVHQPQHF. As DNA, the CDR3 is TGCAGTGCTAGTTTAGGGGTGCATCAGCCCCAGCATTTT. The rearrangement joins TRBV20-1 to TRBJ1-5, with D perhaps matching TRBD1 (5 bases). V lost 3 bases and J lost 5, with 11 bases in between. Per germline, CDR1 DFQATT and CDR2 SNEGSKA (reference sequence). The CDR3 consists of 13 residues.